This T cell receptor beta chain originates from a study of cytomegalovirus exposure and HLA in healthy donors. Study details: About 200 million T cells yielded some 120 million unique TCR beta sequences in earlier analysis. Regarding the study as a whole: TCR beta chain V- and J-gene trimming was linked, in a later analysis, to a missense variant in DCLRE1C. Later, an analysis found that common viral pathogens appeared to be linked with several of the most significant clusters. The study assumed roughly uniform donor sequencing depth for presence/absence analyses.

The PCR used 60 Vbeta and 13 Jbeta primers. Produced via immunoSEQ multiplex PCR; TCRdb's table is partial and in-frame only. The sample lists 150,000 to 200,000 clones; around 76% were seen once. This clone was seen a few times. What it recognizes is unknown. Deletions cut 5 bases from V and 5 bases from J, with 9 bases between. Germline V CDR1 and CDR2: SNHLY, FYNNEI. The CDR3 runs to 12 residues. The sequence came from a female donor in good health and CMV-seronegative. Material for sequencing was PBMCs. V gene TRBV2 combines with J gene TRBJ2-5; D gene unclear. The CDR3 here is CASSPSRETQYF. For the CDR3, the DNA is TGTGCCAGCAGTCCCTCCCGGGAGACCCAGTACTTC.